This paragraph covers one T cell receptor (beta chain) sequence. The table came from immunoSEQ multiplex PCR; TCRdb's copy has only in-frame clones and leaves some out. The sample has around 85,000 clones, around 90% seen once. The source of the sample is a study of T cell changes during pregnancy in multiple sclerosis. V trimming: 6 bases; J trimming: 8 bases; junction bases outside the gene matches: 6. The CDR3 sequence is 13 residues long. Germline V gene lookup returns CDR1 MNHEY and CDR2 SVGAGI. This chain joins TRBV6-5 and TRBJ2-1; 8 bases align to TRBD2. The TCR comes from a female donor in good health, serving as a control in a pregnancy study. Some clones in this sample may be carry-over from other donors' samples. The specimen was PBMCs, collected in the first trimester of pregnancy. The CDR3 region is CASRERGPYEQFF. DNA of the CDR3: TGTGCCAGCAGGGAGCGGGGGCCCTATGAGCAGTTCTTC.